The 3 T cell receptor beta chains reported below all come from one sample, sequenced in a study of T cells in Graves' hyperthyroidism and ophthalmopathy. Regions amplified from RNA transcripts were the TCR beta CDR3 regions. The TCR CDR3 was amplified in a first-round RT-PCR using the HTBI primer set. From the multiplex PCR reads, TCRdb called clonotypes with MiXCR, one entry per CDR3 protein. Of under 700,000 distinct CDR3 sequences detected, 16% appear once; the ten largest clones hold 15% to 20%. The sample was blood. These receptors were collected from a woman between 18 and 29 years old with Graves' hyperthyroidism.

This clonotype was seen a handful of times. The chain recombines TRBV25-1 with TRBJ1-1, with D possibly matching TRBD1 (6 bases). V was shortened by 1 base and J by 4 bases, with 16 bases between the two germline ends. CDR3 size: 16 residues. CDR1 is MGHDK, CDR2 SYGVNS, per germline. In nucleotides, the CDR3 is TGTGCCAGCAGTGAATTTTTGAACGGCAGGGGCACTGAAGCTTTCTTT. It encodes CASSEFLNGRGTEAFF.

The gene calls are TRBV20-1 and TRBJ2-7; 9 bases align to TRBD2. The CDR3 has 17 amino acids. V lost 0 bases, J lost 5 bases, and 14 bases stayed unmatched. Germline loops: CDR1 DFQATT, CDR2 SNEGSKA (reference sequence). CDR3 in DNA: TGCAGTGCTAGAGACCTTTCGGGAGCGGGAGGTGCGGACGAGCAGTACTTC. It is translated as CSARDLSGAGGADEQYF.

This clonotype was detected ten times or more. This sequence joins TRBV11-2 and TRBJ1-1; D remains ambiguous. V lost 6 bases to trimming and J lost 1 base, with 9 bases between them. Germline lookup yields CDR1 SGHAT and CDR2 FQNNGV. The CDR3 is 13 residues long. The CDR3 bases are TGTGCCAGCAGGCTAATGCAGAACACTGAAGCTTTCTTT. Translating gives CASRLMQNTEAFF.